This T cell receptor (beta chain) is drawn from a study of blood T cell repertoires in COVID-19. Study background: The origin of the acute and convalescent COVID-19 samples was the United States, Italy and Spain. From T cells, B-cell-depleted T cells, or PBMCs came the material, which was cDNA or gDNA.

In the original workflow: Reference gene primer amplification yielded estimated nucleated cell counts. Clones were sequenced by immunoSEQ multiplex PCR, and TCRdb holds only the in-frame ones, with some missing. The V and J calls and the clone size are those of that table, but D and trimming were determined from the DNA. The sample yields about 55,000 clones, 86% seen once. V was trimmed by 4 bases and J by 0 bases, leaving 5 bases between them. Germline V gene lookup returns CDR1 SGHRS and CDR2 YFSETQ. The CDR3 is 12 amino acids. Sequencing was performed on peripheral blood. This receptor was obtained from a woman of 80 years or more with acute or convalescent COVID-19. This rearrangement joins TRBV5-1 to TRBJ2-7; no firm D call. The CDR3 is CASSLSSYEQYF. The CDR3 nucleotides read TGCGCCAGCAGCCTCTCCTCCTACGAGCAGTACTTC.